The source of this T cell receptor (beta chain) is a study of control samples from healthy donors and cancer patients. TCRdb keeps only in-frame clones here, not all; method: immunoSEQ multiplex PCR. The data hold around 190,000 clones, with nearly 90% observed a single time. Germline CDR1 is LNHDA and CDR2 is SQIVND (reference sequence). The CDR3 is 12 residues long. Trimming shortened V by 5 bases and J by 1 base, and 5 bases separated the two germline ends. Sequenced input: blood. This sequence was found in a woman between 50 and 59 years old in good health. The chain has TRBV19 and TRBJ1-1; D gene ambiguous. The CDR3 nucleotides read TGTGCCAGTAGTGGACGGAACACTGAAGCTTTCTTT. It is translated as CASSGRNTEAFF.